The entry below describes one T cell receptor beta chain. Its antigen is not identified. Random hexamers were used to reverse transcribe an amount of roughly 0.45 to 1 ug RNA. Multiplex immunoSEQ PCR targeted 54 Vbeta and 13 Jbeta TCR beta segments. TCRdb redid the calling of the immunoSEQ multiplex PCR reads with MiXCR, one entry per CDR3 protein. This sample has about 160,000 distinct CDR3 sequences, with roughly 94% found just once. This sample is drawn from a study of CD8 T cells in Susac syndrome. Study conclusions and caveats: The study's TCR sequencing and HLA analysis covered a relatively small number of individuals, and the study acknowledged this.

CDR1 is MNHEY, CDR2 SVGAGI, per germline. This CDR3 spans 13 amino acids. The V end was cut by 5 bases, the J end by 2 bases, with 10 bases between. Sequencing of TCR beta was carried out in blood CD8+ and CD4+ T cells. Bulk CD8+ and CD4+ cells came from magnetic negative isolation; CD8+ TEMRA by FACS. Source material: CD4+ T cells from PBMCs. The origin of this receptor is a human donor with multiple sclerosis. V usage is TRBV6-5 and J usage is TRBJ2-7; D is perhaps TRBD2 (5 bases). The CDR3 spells CASSRGGAYEQYF. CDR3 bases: TGTGCCAGCAGTCGGGGTGGTGCCTACGAGCAGTACTTC.